These T cell receptor beta chains were read from a single sample in a study of blood T cell repertoires in COVID-19. TCRdb's copy holds only in-frame clones and misses some; the assay was immunoSEQ multiplex PCR. Of roughly 250,000 clones listed, around nine tenths are singletons. Sequenced sample: peripheral blood. These TCRs come from a man aged 40-49 years who had recovered from COVID-19. Each CDR3 is given with its conserved first and last residue. The D gene is left open where the match is weak. Rows give clone size only sometimes, using once, few, many, or a class for an expanded clone.

cdr3_nt: TGTGCCAGCAGCGTAGCTACGTCTAGCGGGCTAAGCACAGATACGCAGTATTTT
cdr3_aa: CASSVATSSGLSTDTQYF
v_call: TRBV9
j_call: TRBJ2-3
clone_size: NA
d_call: TRBD2

cdr3_nt: TGCGCCAGCAGCCCTAGTGGGACAGGGAGCACAGATACGCAGTATTTT
cdr3_aa: CASSPSGTGSTDTQYF
v_call: TRBV5-1
j_call: TRBJ2-3
clone_size: NA
d_call: TRBD1

cdr3_nt: TGTGCCACCAAAGTCCCGGGGTCCTATAATTCACCCCTCCACTTT
cdr3_aa: CATKVPGSYNSPLHF
v_call: TRBV6-5
j_call: TRBJ1-6
clone_size: NA
d_call: NA

cdr3_nt: TGTGCCAGCAAGTCGTGGCAGGGCTACGAGCAGTACTTC
cdr3_aa: CASKSWQGYEQYF
v_call: TRBV27
j_call: TRBJ2-7
clone_size: once
d_call: NA

cdr3_nt: TGCGCCAGCAGCCAAGGAATTCACAGGGTCGGGGAGCTGTTTTTT
cdr3_aa: CASSQGIHRVGELFF
v_call: TRBV4-3
j_call: TRBJ2-2
clone_size: once
d_call: NA

cdr3_nt: TGTGCCAGCAGCTTAGGATCCCTCTTCCGCACTAGGGTTCAAACTCAGTTCTTC
cdr3_aa: CASSLGSLFRTRVQTQFF
v_call: TRBV7-2
j_call: TRBJ2-1
clone_size: few
d_call: NA

cdr3_nt: TGTGCCAGCAGTCCTACTAGCCCCATCTACAATGAGCAGTTCTTC
cdr3_aa: CASSPTSPIYNEQFF
v_call: TRBV28
j_call: TRBJ2-1
clone_size: NA
d_call: NA

cdr3_nt: TGTGCCAGCAGCGACGCCACTAGCGGGGGTTACACAGATACGCAGTATTTT
cdr3_aa: CASSDATSGGYTDTQYF
v_call: TRBV9
j_call: TRBJ2-3
clone_size: NA
d_call: TRBD2

cdr3_nt: TGTGCCAGCAGTGACCCTCCCCACGACAGTAAGCAGTACTTC
cdr3_aa: CASSDPPHDSKQYF
v_call: TRBV25-1
j_call: TRBJ2-7
clone_size: NA
d_call: NA

cdr3_nt: TGTGCCATCAAGAACCCCGGGGTCCCCGTCTACGAGCAGTACTTC
cdr3_aa: CAIKNPGVPVYEQYF
v_call: TRBV7-9
j_call: TRBJ2-7
clone_size: NA
d_call: NA

cdr3_nt: TGTGCCGGCGCCTCTAGGGGAACTAATGAAAAACTGTTTTTT
cdr3_aa: CAGASRGTNEKLFF
v_call: TRBV6-6
j_call: TRBJ1-4
clone_size: NA
d_call: NA

cdr3_nt: TGCAGCGTTGACACGGTTTACGATCAGCCCCAGCATTTT
cdr3_aa: CSVDTVYDQPQHF
v_call: TRBV29-1
j_call: TRBJ1-5
clone_size: NA
d_call: NA

cdr3_nt: TGTGCCAGTTTCCCGCGGGGACAGGGGGCAGGTGAAGCTTTCTTT
cdr3_aa: CASFPRGQGAGEAFF
v_call: TRBV19
j_call: TRBJ1-1
clone_size: NA
d_call: TRBD1

cdr3_nt: TGTGCCTGGAGTGCCAGATCAACTAATGAAAAACTGTTTTTT
cdr3_aa: CAWSARSTNEKLFF
v_call: TRBV30
j_call: TRBJ1-4
clone_size: NA
d_call: NA

cdr3_nt: TGTGCCAGCAGCTTATTAAACTTCCACAATGAGCAGTTCTTC
cdr3_aa: CASSLLNFHNEQFF
v_call: TRBV7-3
j_call: TRBJ2-1
clone_size: NA
d_call: NA

cdr3_nt: TGCGCCAGCAGCTCCTCATCGTCCTCTTTGGGACAGGGAATCCGGGACTCCTACAATGAGCAGTTCTTC
cdr3_aa: CASSSSSSSLGQGIRDSYNEQFF
v_call: TRBV5-1
j_call: TRBJ2-1
clone_size: NA
d_call: TRBD1

cdr3_nt: TGTGCCAGCAGCTTAGAACTAGCGGGGGGCAATGAGCAGTTCTTC
cdr3_aa: CASSLELAGGNEQFF
v_call: TRBV7-9
j_call: TRBJ2-1
clone_size: NA
d_call: TRBD2

cdr3_nt: TGTGCCAGCAGTTCCCGACAGGGGGCGGCTCAGCCCCAGCATTTT
cdr3_aa: CASSSRQGAAQPQHF
v_call: TRBV6-5
j_call: TRBJ1-5
clone_size: NA
d_call: TRBD1

cdr3_nt: TGCGCCAGCAGCTTTGGTAGCGGGGGGACCTACGAGCAGTACTTC
cdr3_aa: CASSFGSGGTYEQYF
v_call: TRBV5-1
j_call: TRBJ2-7
clone_size: NA
d_call: TRBD2

cdr3_nt: TGTGCCAGCAGTGAGGCTGTCTACAATGAGCAGTTCTTC
cdr3_aa: CASSEAVYNEQFF
v_call: TRBV2
j_call: TRBJ2-1
clone_size: few
d_call: NA

cdr3_nt: TGTGCCAGCAGTACGCCGGGGGATGGTGGCTACACCTTC
cdr3_aa: CASSTPGDGGYTF
v_call: TRBV28
j_call: TRBJ1-2
clone_size: once
d_call: NA

cdr3_nt: TGCAGCGTTGGGGAAGGGGACAGGCGTCGCTACACCTTC
cdr3_aa: CSVGEGDRRRYTF
v_call: TRBV29-1
j_call: TRBJ1-2
clone_size: NA
d_call: TRBD1

cdr3_nt: TGTGCCAGCACGGGCGGGGACGTCAGGAATGGCTACACCTTC
cdr3_aa: CASTGGDVRNGYTF
v_call: TRBV9
j_call: TRBJ1-2
clone_size: NA
d_call: NA

cdr3_nt: TGTGCCATCAGAGGACAGCCCCTCTACGAGCAGTACTTC
cdr3_aa: CAIRGQPLYEQYF
v_call: TRBV10-3
j_call: TRBJ2-7
clone_size: NA
d_call: NA

cdr3_nt: TGTGCCAGCGGGCCTAGCGGTCTCTACAATGAGCAGTTCTTC
cdr3_aa: CASGPSGLYNEQFF
v_call: TRBV7-9
j_call: TRBJ2-1
clone_size: once
d_call: TRBD2

cdr3_nt: TGTGCCAGCAGTCCCTCCGAAGACAGGTACGAGCAGTACTTC
cdr3_aa: CASSPSEDRYEQYF
v_call: TRBV7-2
j_call: TRBJ2-7
clone_size: NA
d_call: NA

cdr3_nt: TGCGCCAGCAGCCAAGATTGGGGGGGAAATTCACCCCTCCACTTT
cdr3_aa: CASSQDWGGNSPLHF
v_call: TRBV4-1
j_call: TRBJ1-6
clone_size: NA
d_call: NA

cdr3_nt: TGTGCCAGCAGTTACGAAGGGGTCGACTATGGCTACACCTTC
cdr3_aa: CASSYEGVDYGYTF
v_call: TRBV2
j_call: TRBJ1-2
clone_size: once
d_call: NA

cdr3_nt: TGTGCCAGCAGCCTAGGGACTAGCGGGAGCATCGAGCAGTACTTC
cdr3_aa: CASSLGTSGSIEQYF
v_call: TRBV5-4
j_call: TRBJ2-7
clone_size: NA
d_call: TRBD2

cdr3_nt: TGTGCCAGCAGTTCCAGGACAGGGAGTATGGCGGATACGCAGTATTTT
cdr3_aa: CASSSRTGSMADTQYF
v_call: TRBV9
j_call: TRBJ2-3
clone_size: NA
d_call: TRBD1

cdr3_nt: TGTGCCTGGAGTGCCCGTACAGGGCCCCACTCTGGGGCCAACGTCCTGACTTTC
cdr3_aa: CAWSARTGPHSGANVLTF
v_call: TRBV30
j_call: TRBJ2-6
clone_size: NA
d_call: NA

cdr3_nt: TGTGCCAGCACCAGGGGAGGGGATACGCAGTATTTT
cdr3_aa: CASTRGGDTQYF
v_call: TRBV12-3/TRBV12-4
j_call: TRBJ2-3
clone_size: NA
d_call: NA

cdr3_nt: TGTGCCAGCAGCAGCCATGCTACAGCCTATGGCTACACCTTC
cdr3_aa: CASSSHATAYGYTF
v_call: TRBV6-2/TRBV6-3
j_call: TRBJ1-2
clone_size: NA
d_call: NA

cdr3_nt: TGTGCCAGCAGTTATCGGGAGGAGAGAGGGCTTGGTGGCTACACCTTC
cdr3_aa: CASSYREERGLGGYTF
v_call: TRBV6-6
j_call: TRBJ1-2
clone_size: NA
d_call: NA

cdr3_nt: TGCGCCAGCAGCTTGGATGGGACTAGGTACGAGCAGTACTTC
cdr3_aa: CASSLDGTRYEQYF
v_call: TRBV5-1
j_call: TRBJ2-7
clone_size: NA
d_call: TRBD2

cdr3_nt: TGCGCCAGCAGCTTGTGGACTATGGCTAGCCGGGACAATGAGCAGTTCTTC
cdr3_aa: CASSLWTMASRDNEQFF
v_call: TRBV5-1
j_call: TRBJ2-1
clone_size: NA
d_call: NA

cdr3_nt: TGTGCCAGTAGTATAGCAACAGGGGGTTCTTCACCCCTCCACTTT
cdr3_aa: CASSIATGGSSPLHF
v_call: TRBV19
j_call: TRBJ1-6
clone_size: NA
d_call: TRBD1

cdr3_nt: TGTGCCAGCAGCTTGGTCCTTTCCGGGATCGAGCAGTTCTTC
cdr3_aa: CASSLVLSGIEQFF
v_call: TRBV5-4
j_call: TRBJ2-1
clone_size: NA
d_call: NA

cdr3_nt: TGTGCCAGCTCACCGGGAACCGGGACAGGGAACACTGAAGCTTTCTTT
cdr3_aa: CASSPGTGTGNTEAFF
v_call: TRBV18
j_call: TRBJ1-1
clone_size: few
d_call: TRBD1

cdr3_nt: TGTGCCAGCAGCTTAGAGGGAGTCAATCAGCCCCAGCATTTT
cdr3_aa: CASSLEGVNQPQHF
v_call: TRBV7-9
j_call: TRBJ1-5
clone_size: NA
d_call: NA

cdr3_nt: TGTGCCAGCAGCGGATCCTGGACTAGCGGGAGTGTCGACGAGCAGTACTTC
cdr3_aa: CASSGSWTSGSVDEQYF
v_call: TRBV9
j_call: TRBJ2-7
clone_size: NA
d_call: TRBD2

cdr3_nt: TGTGCCAGCAGAAGTCAGGGGACCTACGAGCAGTACTTC
cdr3_aa: CASRSQGTYEQYF
v_call: TRBV27
j_call: TRBJ2-7
clone_size: NA
d_call: NA

cdr3_nt: TGTGCCAGTAGTATAGTACGACAAGGGGGGACCCAGTACTTC
cdr3_aa: CASSIVRQGGTQYF
v_call: TRBV19
j_call: TRBJ2-5
clone_size: NA
d_call: NA

cdr3_nt: TGTGCCAGCAGCTTAGTGTCCGGGGGGGCCGCCGGGGAGCTGTTTTTT
cdr3_aa: CASSLVSGGAAGELFF
v_call: TRBV7-2
j_call: TRBJ2-2
clone_size: NA
d_call: TRBD2

cdr3_nt: TGTGCCATCAGTGGAGAGGGGAACACCGGGGAGCTGTTTTTT
cdr3_aa: CAISGEGNTGELFF
v_call: TRBV10-3
j_call: TRBJ2-2
clone_size: NA
d_call: NA

cdr3_nt: TGTGCCAGCAGTTCTTCCCCGGGACATAAGAACACTGAAGCTTTCTTT
cdr3_aa: CASSSSPGHKNTEAFF
v_call: TRBV6-5
j_call: TRBJ1-1
clone_size: once
d_call: NA